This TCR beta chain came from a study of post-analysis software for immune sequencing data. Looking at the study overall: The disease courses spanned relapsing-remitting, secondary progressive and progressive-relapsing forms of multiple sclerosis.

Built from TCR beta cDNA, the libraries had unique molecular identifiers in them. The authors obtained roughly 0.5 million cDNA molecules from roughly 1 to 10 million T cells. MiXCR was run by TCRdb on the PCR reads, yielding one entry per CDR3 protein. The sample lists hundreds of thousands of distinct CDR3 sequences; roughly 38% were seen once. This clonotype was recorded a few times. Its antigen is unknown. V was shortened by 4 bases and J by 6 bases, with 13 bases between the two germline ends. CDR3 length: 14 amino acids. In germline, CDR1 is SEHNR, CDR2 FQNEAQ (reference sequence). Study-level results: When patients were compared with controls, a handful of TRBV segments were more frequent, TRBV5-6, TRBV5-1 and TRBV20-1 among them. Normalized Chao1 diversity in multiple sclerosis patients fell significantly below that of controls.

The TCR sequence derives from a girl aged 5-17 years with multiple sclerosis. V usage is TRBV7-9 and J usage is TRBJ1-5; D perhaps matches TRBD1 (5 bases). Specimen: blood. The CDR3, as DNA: TGTGCCAGCAGCTCCACCAGGGAAAGTCAGCCCCAGCATTTT. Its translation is CASSSTRESQPQHF.